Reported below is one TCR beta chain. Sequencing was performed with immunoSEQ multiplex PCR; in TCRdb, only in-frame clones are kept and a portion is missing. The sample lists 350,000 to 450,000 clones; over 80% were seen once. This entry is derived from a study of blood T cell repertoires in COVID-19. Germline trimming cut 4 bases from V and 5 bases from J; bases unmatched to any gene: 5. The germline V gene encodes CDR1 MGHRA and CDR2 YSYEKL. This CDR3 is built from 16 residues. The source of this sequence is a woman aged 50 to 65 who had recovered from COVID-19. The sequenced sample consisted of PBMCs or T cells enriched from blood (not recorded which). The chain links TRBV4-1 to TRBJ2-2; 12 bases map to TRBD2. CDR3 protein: CASSRRTSGATGELFF. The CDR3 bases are TGCGCCAGCAGCCGCCGGACTAGCGGGGCTACCGGGGAGCTGTTTTTT.